This entry features one T cell receptor (beta chain) sequence. The authors' processing: Reference gene primer amplification in the assay estimated nucleated cell counts. The table came from immunoSEQ multiplex PCR; TCRdb's copy has only in-frame clones and leaves some out. The V and J calls and clone size come from that table; D and trimming were worked out from the DNA. Of about 24,000 clones listed, roughly nine tenths are singletons. The CDR3 covers 18 residues. CDR1 is SGHRS and CDR2 is YFSETQ in the germline V gene. V lost 6 bases and J 2 bases, leaving 24 bases between the germline ends. The sample comes from a study of blood T cell repertoires in COVID-19. About the research overall: COVID-19 samples collected from the United States, Italy and Spain covered acute and convalescent phases. From T cells, B-cell-depleted T cells, or PBMCs came the material, which was cDNA or gDNA.

This chain links TRBV5-1 with TRBJ2-1; D perhaps matches TRBD2 (7 bases). This receptor was taken from a human donor in a cohort sampled during active COVID-19. Sequencing used peripheral blood. The CDR3 DNA sequence: TGCGCCAGCACCCTGGGGGGGGGCGCAACCCTACCCTACAATGAGCAGTTCTTC. This translates into CASTLGGGATLPYNEQFF.